This TCR beta chain originates from a study of blood T cell repertoires in COVID-19. As for the study in general: Material from acute and convalescent COVID-19 was sourced from the United States, Italy and Spain. The analysed material was cDNA or gDNA that came from T cells, B-cell-depleted T cells, or PBMCs.

In the authors' workflow: Estimates of nucleated cell counts were drawn from the amplification of reference gene primers. The table came from immunoSEQ multiplex PCR; TCRdb's copy has only in-frame clones and leaves some out. The DNA gave D and trimming, while V, J and clone size come from that table. This sample has about 200,000 clones, with about nine tenths found just once. With 1 base clipped from V and 7 bases from J, the junction kept 3 bases outside the gene matches. The V gene's germline CDR1 is LGHDT and CDR2 YNNKEL (reference sequence). The length of the CDR3 is 13 residues. This chain links TRBV3-1 (or the pseudogene TRBV3-2) with TRBJ2-7; 8 bases fit TRBD2. This TCR was sampled from a man aged 18 to 29 with active or convalescent COVID-19. The sample taken for sequencing was peripheral blood. The CDR3 reads CASSQGSGGEQYF. CDR3 coding DNA: TGTGCCAGCAGCCAAGGGTCGGGAGGGGAGCAGTACTTC.